A selection of T cell receptor beta chains follows, all from one sample in a study of blood T cell repertoires in COVID-19. Profiled with immunoSEQ multiplex PCR; TCRdb holds only in-frame clones, not every one. This sample has about 200,000 clones, with roughly four fifths found just once. Sequences were obtained from peripheral blood. The receptors stem from a woman of 80 years or more with COVID-19, enrolled during active disease. Both conserved end residues are part of each CDR3. Fields, in order: D gene, V gene, J gene, clone size, CDR3 protein, CDR3 DNA. D genes are given only for firm matches. Clone sizes are given selectively: once, few, many, or a class where the clone is expanded.

-,TRBV6-5,TRBJ1-2,-,CASSYGLLQFGYGYTF,TGTGCCAGCAGTTACGGTCTTCTCCAATTCGGCTATGGCTACACCTTC
TRBD1,TRBV2,TRBJ1-1,-,CASMRTGEAFF,TGTGCCAGCATGAGGACAGGTGAAGCTTTCTTT
-,TRBV5-8,TRBJ1-1,once,CASSLATFGAPEAFF,TGTGCCAGCAGCTTGGCGACTTTCGGAGCTCCTGAAGCTTTCTTT
TRBD2,TRBV12-3/TRBV12-4,TRBJ2-1,-,CASASGAYNEQFF,TGTGCCAGCGCTAGCGGGGCATACAATGAGCAGTTCTTC
TRBD1,TRBV3-1/TRBV3-2,TRBJ1-2,-,CASSTGQGNYGYTF,TGTGCCAGCAGCACGGGACAGGGAAACTATGGCTACACCTTC
TRBD2,TRBV20-1,TRBJ2-1,-,CSASRGRAGGADEQFF,TGCAGTGCTAGTAGAGGCCGAGCGGGGGGAGCGGATGAGCAGTTCTTC
TRBD1,TRBV12-3/TRBV12-4,TRBJ1-5,-,CASSSGGFQPQHF,TGTGCCAGCAGTTCAGGGGGTTTCCAGCCCCAGCATTTT
TRBD1,TRBV6-5,TRBJ2-7,-,CASSPGQGTGEQYF,TGTGCCAGCAGCCCCGGACAGGGGACGGGGGAGCAGTACTTC
TRBD2,TRBV6-5,TRBJ2-5,-,CASSQLAKETQYF,TGTGCCAGCAGCCAACTAGCGAAAGAGACCCAGTACTTC
-,TRBV3-1/TRBV3-2,TRBJ1-3,-,CASSLRVFSGNTIYF,TGTGCCAGCAGCCTCAGGGTCTTCTCTGGAAACACCATATATTTT
-,TRBV7-9,TRBJ1-2,-,CASSFAENGYTF,TGTGCCAGCAGCTTTGCCGAGAATGGCTACACCTTC
-,TRBV5-6,TRBJ1-2,-,CASSLGGEEYYGYTF,TGTGCCAGCAGCTTGGGTGGGGAGGAGTACTATGGCTACACCTTC
TRBD1,TRBV7-3,TRBJ1-2,-,CASSPRGGSGYTF,TGTGCCAGCAGCCCAAGAGGGGGCAGTGGCTACACCTTC
-,TRBV6-1,TRBJ2-2,once,CASSEALEGLTGELFF,TGTGCCAGCAGTGAAGCGTTGGAGGGTCTCACCGGGGAGCTGTTTTTT
-,TRBV19,TRBJ1-5,-,CASRRRGGKDAQPQHF,TGTGCCAGTCGCCGGCGCGGGGGGAAGGACGCTCAGCCCCAGCATTTT
-,TRBV20-1,TRBJ2-7,once,CSASPRRPPTYEQYF,TGCAGTGCTAGTCCCAGGAGGCCCCCCACCTACGAGCAGTACTTC
TRBD1,TRBV29-1,TRBJ2-1,-,CSVQNTRDRPKGEQFF,TGCAGCGTTCAAAATACCCGGGACAGGCCTAAGGGTGAGCAGTTCTTC
-,TRBV2,TRBJ2-6,few,CASSERSGANVLTF,TGTGCCAGCAGTGAACGCTCTGGGGCCAACGTCCTGACTTTC
-,TRBV18,TRBJ2-5,-,CASSQYGGETQYF,TGTGCCAGCTCTCAGTACGGAGGGGAGACCCAGTACTTC
-,TRBV14,TRBJ1-6,-,CASSQVASSPLHF,TGTGCCAGCAGCCAAGTAGCGAGTTCACCCCTCCACTTT
-,TRBV6-5,TRBJ1-2,once,CASSYSLFRPAYGYTF,TGTGCCAGCAGTTATAGCCTTTTCCGACCAGCGTATGGCTACACCTTC
-,TRBV9,TRBJ2-3,-,CASSGTGILGDTQYF,TGTGCCAGCAGCGGCACAGGTATTTTGGGTGATACGCAGTATTTT
TRBD2,TRBV5-1,TRBJ2-3,-,CASSLGRTSGFPDTQYF,TGCGCCAGCAGCTTGGGGCGGACTAGCGGGTTCCCAGATACGCAGTATTTT